Included here is one T cell receptor beta chain sequence, with context. Unique molecular identifiers were built into the TCRbeta library. Each CDR3 protein gets one entry after TCRdb re-called the PCR reads with MiXCR. The sample holds 800,000 to 1,000,000 distinct CDR3 sequences, roughly 31% seen once. CDR1 MNHEY and CDR2 SMNVEV come from the germline V gene (reference sequence). Germline trimming cut 10 bases from V and 1 base from J; bases unmatched to any gene: 8. The CDR3 contains 15 residues. The data were obtained in a study of T-cell reconstitution after alpha-beta-depleted transplantation in children.

Sequenced material: PBMCs, mostly from graft donor cells, taken 360 days after TCRalphabeta/CD19-depleted stem cell transplant. The TCR comes from a boy under two years old who had a stem cell transplant for SCID, so the T cells may come from the graft donor. The chain carries TRBV27 and TRBJ2-2; 8 bases are shared with TRBD1. This CDR3 reads CAISRTGRNTGELFF. CDR3 coding DNA: TGTGCCATCTCCCGGACAGGGAGGAACACCGGGGAGCTGTTTTTT.